This is a list of T cell receptor beta chains from one sample in a study of cytomegalovirus exposure and HLA in healthy donors. Sequencing was performed with immunoSEQ multiplex PCR; in TCRdb, only in-frame clones are kept and a portion is missing. The table records hundreds of thousands of clones, 86% of them present only once. Sequencing was done on a sample of PBMCs. Receptor source: a woman aged 18-30 years in good health and CMV-seronegative. CDR3s include the opening cysteine and the closing phenylalanine or tryptophan. Fields, in order: J gene, V gene, CDR3 length, CDR3 protein.

TRBJ2-7	TRBV28	12	CASGDLEYEQYF
TRBJ1-1	TRBV5-1	15	CASSPGQVVNTEAFF
TRBJ2-1	TRBV7-8	14	CASTGGSSYNERFF
TRBJ2-7	TRBV7-9	13	CASSFQTTYEQYF
TRBJ2-7	TRBV29-1	15	CSVEDRSGEPYEQYF
TRBJ2-7	TRBV4-2	14	CASSQGSGVDEQYF
TRBJ2-7	TRBV7-2	15	CASSLGQGMLWEQYF
TRBJ1-2	TRBV29-1	18	CSVEDSLVLPGQFYGYTF
TRBJ1-2	TRBV9	15	CASSGRTGPDYGYTF
TRBJ1-5	TRBV28	12	CATTSQGQPQHF
TRBJ2-1	TRBV29-1	16	CSVEGLTSGRYNEQFF
TRBJ1-2	TRBV2	15	CARREQRDSAKRYTF
TRBJ2-7	TRBV7-3	13	CASSLAQSYEQYF
TRBJ1-2	TRBV2	15	CASSEEEGSSYGYTF
TRBJ2-3	TRBV28	15	CASSLGGASTDTQYF
TRBJ1-2	TRBV10-3	13	CAISEVAGGGYTF